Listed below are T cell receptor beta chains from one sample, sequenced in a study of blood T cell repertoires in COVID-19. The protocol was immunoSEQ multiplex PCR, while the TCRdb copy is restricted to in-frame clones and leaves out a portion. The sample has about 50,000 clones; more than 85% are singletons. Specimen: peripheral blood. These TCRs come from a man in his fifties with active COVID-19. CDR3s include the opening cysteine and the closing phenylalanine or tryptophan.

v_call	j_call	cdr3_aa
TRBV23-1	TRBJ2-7	CASSQSSGDRDYEQYF
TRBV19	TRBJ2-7	CASSRTGEPSYEQYF
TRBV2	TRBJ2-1	CASSVGGLGNEQFF
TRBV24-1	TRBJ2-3	CATSEAGADTQYF
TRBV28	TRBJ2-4	CASSFTPLAGGPLAKNIQYF
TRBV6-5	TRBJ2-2	CASSTEPSGTGELFF
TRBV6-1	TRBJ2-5	CASSELKGQGWETQYF
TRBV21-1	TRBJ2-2	CASSKAPSRRTGKNTGELFF
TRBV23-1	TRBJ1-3	CASSQSPPGSTGNTIYF
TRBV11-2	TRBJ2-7	CASSTFLGTGGAYEQYF
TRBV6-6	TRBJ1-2	CASSYIRNNYGYTF
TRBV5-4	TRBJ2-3	CASSLGLAADTQYF
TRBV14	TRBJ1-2	CASSQDGLGTVDGNYGYTF
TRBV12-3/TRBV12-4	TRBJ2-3	CASSLGTTDTQYF
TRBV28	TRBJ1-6	CASSTSQASSYNSPLHF
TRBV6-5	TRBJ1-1	CATQDRGGTEAFF
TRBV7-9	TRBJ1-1	CASSLPSPLILTEAFF
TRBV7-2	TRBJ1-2	CASSLVVGGQGYGYTF
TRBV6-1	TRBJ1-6	CASSGGGSSYNSPLHF
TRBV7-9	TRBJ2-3	CASSFEGQNTDTQYF
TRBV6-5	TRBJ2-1	CASTKEASGYNEQFF
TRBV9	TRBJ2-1	CASSAPGTGSLNEQFF
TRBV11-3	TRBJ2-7	CASSKTQRVYEQYF
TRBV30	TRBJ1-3	CAWSPGQGGGNTIYF
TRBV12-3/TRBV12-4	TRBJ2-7	CASRRDSYEQYF
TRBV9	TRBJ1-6	CASSQGGDSPLHF